These T cell receptor beta chains were read from a single sample in a study of blood T cell repertoires in COVID-19. Data came from immunoSEQ multiplex PCR; TCRdb stores just in-frame clones and leaves some out. This sample carries tens of thousands of clones, over 75% of them seen once, and the ten largest clones take roughly 45%. Material: peripheral blood. The origin of the receptors is a human donor in a cohort sampled during active COVID-19. CDR3s include the opening cysteine and the closing phenylalanine or tryptophan. A D gene is named only where the DNA matches it firmly. Clone size appears in some rows only: once, few, many, or a class for an expanded clone.

j_call,clone_size,v_call,d_call,cdr3_nt,cdr3_aa
TRBJ2-7,NA,TRBV2,TRBD1,TGTGCCAGCAGTGAGGGGCAGGGGGCGCGTGAGCAGTACTTC,CASSEGQGAREQYF
TRBJ1-4,NA,TRBV5-4,NA,TGTGCCAGCAGCTTAATGGGGGGGGGCAAACTGTTTTTT,CASSLMGGGKLFF
TRBJ1-1,NA,TRBV7-3,NA,TGTGCCAGCAGCTTGACCGGACACGACACTGAAGCTTTCTTT,CASSLTGHDTEAFF
TRBJ2-3,once,TRBV7-9,NA,TGTGCCAGCAGCTTTTGGGGGGAATTCACAGATACGCAGTATTTT,CASSFWGEFTDTQYF
TRBJ1-1,NA,TRBV27,TRBD1,TGTGCCAGCAGTGTACGAACAGGGGTCTATGAAGCTTTCTTT,CASSVRTGVYEAFF
TRBJ1-5,NA,TRBV19,TRBD1,TGTGCCACCTCAGGGGGACGGGGTCAGCCCCAGCATTTT,CATSGGRGQPQHF
TRBJ2-7,NA,TRBV27,TRBD1,TGTGCCAGCAGTTTAGTCGGTGGACAGGGGGCCTACGAGCAGTACTTC,CASSLVGGQGAYEQYF
TRBJ2-2,NA,TRBV4-2,NA,TGTGCCAGCAGCCAAGGGTCACGGGGCGGGGAGCTGTTTTTT,CASSQGSRGGELFF
TRBJ2-6,once,TRBV6-5,NA,TGTGCCAGCAGACTAGCTGGGGCCAACGTCCTGACTTTC,CASRLAGANVLTF
TRBJ1-1,NA,TRBV11-2,TRBD1,TGTGCCAGCAGCTCAACCCGGACAGGGTACACTGAAGCTTTCTTT,CASSSTRTGYTEAFF
TRBJ2-5,NA,TRBV19,TRBD2,TGTGCCAGTAGTATTACCAGGGTGGGGGGGGAGACCCAGTACTTC,CASSITRVGGETQYF
TRBJ2-1,NA,TRBV5-5,TRBD2,TGTGCCAGCAGCTTCCTAGCGGGAGGGGTCAATGAGCAGTTCTTC,CASSFLAGGVNEQFF
TRBJ2-7,NA,TRBV7-9,TRBD2,TGTGCCAGCAGCTACAGCGCGGGGACTAGCGGCTCAAGCTCCTACGAGCAGTACTTC,CASSYSAGTSGSSSYEQYF
TRBJ2-7,NA,TRBV7-8,TRBD1,TGTGCCAGCAGCTTGGGCGTTGACAGGGACAGCTCCTACGAGCAGTACTTC,CASSLGVDRDSSYEQYF
TRBJ1-1,few,TRBV12-3/TRBV12-4,NA,TGTGCCAGCAGTACAGGGTATAACACTGAAGCTTTCTTT,CASSTGYNTEAFF